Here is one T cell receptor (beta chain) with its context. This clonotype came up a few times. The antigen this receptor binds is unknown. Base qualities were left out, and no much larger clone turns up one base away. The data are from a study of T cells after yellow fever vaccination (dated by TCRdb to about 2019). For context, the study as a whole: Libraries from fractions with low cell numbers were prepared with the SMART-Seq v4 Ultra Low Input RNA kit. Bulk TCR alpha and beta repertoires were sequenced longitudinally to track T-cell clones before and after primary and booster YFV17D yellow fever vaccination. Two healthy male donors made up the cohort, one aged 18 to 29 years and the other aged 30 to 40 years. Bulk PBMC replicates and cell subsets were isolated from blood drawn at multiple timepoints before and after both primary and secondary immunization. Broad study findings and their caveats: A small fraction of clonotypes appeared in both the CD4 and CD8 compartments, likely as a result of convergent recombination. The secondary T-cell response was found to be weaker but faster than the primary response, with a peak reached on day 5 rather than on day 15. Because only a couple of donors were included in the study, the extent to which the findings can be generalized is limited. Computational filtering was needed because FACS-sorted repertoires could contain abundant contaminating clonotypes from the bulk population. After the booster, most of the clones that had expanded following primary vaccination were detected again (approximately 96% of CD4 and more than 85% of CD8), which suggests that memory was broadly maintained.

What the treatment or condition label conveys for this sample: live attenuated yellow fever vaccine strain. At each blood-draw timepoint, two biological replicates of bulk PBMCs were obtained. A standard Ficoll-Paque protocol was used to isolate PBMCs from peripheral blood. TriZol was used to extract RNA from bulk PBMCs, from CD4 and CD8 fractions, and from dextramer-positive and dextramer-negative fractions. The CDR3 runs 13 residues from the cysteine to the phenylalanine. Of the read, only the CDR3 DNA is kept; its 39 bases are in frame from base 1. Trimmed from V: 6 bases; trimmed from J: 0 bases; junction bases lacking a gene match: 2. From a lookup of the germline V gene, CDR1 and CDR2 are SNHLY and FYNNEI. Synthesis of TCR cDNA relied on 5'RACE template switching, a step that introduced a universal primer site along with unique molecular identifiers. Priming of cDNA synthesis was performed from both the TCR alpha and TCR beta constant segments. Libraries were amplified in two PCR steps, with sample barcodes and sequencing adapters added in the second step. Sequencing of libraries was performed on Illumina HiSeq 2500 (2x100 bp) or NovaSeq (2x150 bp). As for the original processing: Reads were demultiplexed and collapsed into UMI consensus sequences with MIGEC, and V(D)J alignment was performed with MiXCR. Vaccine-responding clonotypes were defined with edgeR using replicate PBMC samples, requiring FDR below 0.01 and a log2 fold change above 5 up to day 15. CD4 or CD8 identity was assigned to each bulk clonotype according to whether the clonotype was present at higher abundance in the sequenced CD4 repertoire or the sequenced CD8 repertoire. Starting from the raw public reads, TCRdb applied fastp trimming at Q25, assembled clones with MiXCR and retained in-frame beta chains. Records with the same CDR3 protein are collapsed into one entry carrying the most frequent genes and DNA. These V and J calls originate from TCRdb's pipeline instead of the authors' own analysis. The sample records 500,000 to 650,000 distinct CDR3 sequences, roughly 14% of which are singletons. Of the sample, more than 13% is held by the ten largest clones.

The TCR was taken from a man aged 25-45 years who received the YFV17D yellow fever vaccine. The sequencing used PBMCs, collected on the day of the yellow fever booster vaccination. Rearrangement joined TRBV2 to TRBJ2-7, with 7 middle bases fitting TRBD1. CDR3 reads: CASRWDSSYEQYF. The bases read TGTGCCAGCAGGTGGGACAGCTCCTACGAGCAGTACTTC.